This TCR beta chain stems from a study of blood T cell repertoires in COVID-19. On the study more broadly: There were acute and convalescent COVID-19 samples, and they came from the United States, Italy and Spain. The analysed material was cDNA or gDNA that came from T cells, B-cell-depleted T cells, or PBMCs.

How the authors handled the data: Using reference gene primer amplification, nucleated cell counts were estimated. Generated by immunoSEQ multiplex PCR, the TCRdb table keeps only in-frame clones and is missing some. V, J and clone size are taken as reported in that table, and D and trimming were inferred from the DNA itself. The repertoire holds roughly 80,000 clones, with around four fifths as singletons. This CDR3 has 13 residues. Trimming at V came to 7 bases and at J to 5 bases, leaving 3 bases not matched to a gene. From germline, CDR1 is MNHEY and CDR2 SMNVEV (reference sequence). The receptor was derived from a human donor in a cohort sampled during active COVID-19. Sequenced material: peripheral blood. The chain combines TRBV27 with TRBJ1-4; 8 bases match TRBD1. The CDR3 sequence: CASKDRVNEKLFF. CDR3 nucleotide sequence: TGTGCCAGCAAGGACAGGGTAAATGAAAAACTGTTTTTT.